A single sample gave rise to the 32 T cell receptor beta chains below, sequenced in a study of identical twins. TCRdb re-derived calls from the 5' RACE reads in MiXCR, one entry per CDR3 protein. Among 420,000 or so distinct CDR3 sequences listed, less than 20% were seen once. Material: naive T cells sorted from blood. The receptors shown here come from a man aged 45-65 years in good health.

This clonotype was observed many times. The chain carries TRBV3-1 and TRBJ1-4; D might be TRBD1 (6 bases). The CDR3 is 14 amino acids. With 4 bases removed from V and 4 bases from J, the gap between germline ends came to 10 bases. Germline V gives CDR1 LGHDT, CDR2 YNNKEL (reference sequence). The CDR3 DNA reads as TGTGCCAGCAGCCCACAGGGACGTAATGAAAAACTGTTTTTT. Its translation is CASSPQGRNEKLFF.

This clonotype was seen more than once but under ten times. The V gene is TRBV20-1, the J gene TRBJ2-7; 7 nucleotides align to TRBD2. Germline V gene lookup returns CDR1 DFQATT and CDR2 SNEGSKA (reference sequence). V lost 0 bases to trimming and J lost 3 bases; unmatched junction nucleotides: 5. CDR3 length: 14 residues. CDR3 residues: CSARDLTSFYEQYF. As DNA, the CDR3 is TGCAGTGCTAGAGACCTGACTAGCTTCTACGAGCAGTACTTC.

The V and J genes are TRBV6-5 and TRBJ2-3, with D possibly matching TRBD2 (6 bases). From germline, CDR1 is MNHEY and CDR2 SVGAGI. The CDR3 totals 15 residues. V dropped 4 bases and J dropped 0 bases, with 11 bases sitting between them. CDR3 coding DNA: TGTGCCAGCAGTTCCGTGGGGACTAGCACAGATACGCAGTATTTT. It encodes CASSSVGTSTDTQYF.

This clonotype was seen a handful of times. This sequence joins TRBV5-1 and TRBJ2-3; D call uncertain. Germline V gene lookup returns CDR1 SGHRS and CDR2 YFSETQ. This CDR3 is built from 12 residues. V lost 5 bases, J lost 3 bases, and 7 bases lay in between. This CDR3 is CASRKATDTQYF. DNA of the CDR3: TGCGCCAGCAGAAAAGCTACAGATACGCAGTATTTT.

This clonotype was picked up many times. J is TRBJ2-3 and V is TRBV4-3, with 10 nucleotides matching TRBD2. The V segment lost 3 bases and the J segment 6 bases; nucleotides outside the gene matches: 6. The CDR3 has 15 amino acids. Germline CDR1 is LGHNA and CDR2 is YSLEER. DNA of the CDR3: TGCGCCAGCAGCCACCGGACTAGCGGAGTGGATACGCAGTATTTT. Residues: CASSHRTSGVDTQYF.

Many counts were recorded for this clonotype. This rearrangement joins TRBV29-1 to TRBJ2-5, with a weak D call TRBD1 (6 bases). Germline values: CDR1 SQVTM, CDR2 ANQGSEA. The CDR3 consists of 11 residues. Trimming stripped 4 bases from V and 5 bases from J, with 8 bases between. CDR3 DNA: TGCAGCGTTGCCCAGGGGGAGACCCAGTACTTC. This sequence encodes CSVAQGETQYF. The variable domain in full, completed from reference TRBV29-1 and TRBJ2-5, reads SAVISQKPSRDICQRGTSLTIQCQVDSQVTMMFWYRQQPGQSLTLIATANQGSEATYESGFVIDKFPISRPNLTFSTLTVSNMSPEDSSIYLCSVAQGETQYFGPGTRLLVL.

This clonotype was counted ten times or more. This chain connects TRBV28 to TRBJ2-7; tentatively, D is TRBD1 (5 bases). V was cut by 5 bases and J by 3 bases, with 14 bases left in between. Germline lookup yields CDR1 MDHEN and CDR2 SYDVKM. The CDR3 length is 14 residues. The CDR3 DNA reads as TGTGCCAGCAGTCCTCCTAGGGGAAACTACGAGCAGTACTTC. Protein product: CASSPPRGNYEQYF.

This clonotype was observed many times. CDR3 nucleotides: TGTGCCAGCAGCTTAGAAGGCAGTTCCTCCTACGAGCAGTACTTC. Amino acid sequence: CASSLEGSSSYEQYF. The chain joins TRBV11-2 to TRBJ2-7, with D unresolved. CDR3 length equals 15 residues. V lost 0 bases and J 0 bases, leaving 9 bases between the germline ends. The germline V gene encodes CDR1 SGHAT and CDR2 FQNNGV.

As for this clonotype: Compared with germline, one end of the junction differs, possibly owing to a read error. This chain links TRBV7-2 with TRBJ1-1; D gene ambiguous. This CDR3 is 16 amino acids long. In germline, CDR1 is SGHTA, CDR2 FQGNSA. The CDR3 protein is CATSLVRLQWGTEAFF. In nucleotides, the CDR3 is TGTGCCACCAGCTTAGTCCGGTTACAGTGGGGCACTGAAGCTTTCTTT. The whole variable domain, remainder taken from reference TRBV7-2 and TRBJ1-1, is GAGVSQSPSNKVTEKGKDVELRCDPISGHTALYWYRQSLGQGLEFLIYFQGNSAPDKSGLPSDRFSAERTGGSVSTLTIQRTQQEDSAVYLCATSLVRLQWGTEAFFGQGTRLTVV.

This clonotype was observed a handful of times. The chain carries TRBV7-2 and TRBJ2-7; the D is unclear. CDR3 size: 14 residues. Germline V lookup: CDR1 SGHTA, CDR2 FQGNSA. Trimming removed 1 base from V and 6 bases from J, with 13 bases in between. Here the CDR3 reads CASSLGRRRGEQYF. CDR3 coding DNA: TGTGCCAGCAGCTTAGGCCGACGGAGAGGCGAGCAGTACTTC.

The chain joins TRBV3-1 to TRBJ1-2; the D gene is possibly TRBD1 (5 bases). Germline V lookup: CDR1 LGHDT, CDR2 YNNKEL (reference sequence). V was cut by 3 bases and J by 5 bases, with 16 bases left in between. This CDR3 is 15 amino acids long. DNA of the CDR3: TGTGCCAGCAGCCAGAACCTCGGGACTGCGTATGGCTACACCTTC. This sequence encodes CASSQNLGTAYGYTF.

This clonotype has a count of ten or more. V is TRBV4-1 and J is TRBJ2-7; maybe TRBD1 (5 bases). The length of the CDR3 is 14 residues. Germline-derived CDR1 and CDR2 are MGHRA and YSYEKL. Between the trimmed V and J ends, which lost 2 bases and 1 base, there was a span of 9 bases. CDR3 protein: CASSQPRQSYEQYF. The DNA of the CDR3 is TGCGCCAGCAGCCAACCAAGACAGTCCTACGAGCAGTACTTC.

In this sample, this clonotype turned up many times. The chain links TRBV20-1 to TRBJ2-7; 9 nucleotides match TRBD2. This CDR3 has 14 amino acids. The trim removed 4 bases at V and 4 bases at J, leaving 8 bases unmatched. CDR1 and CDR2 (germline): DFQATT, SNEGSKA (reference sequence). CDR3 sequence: CSATHSGRVYEQYF. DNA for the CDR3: TGCAGTGCTACCCATAGCGGGAGAGTTTACGAGCAGTACTTC.

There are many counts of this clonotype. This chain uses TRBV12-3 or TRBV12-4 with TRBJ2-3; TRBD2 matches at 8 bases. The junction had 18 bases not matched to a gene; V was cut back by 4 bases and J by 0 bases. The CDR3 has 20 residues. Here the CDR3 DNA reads TGTGCCAGCAGTTATAGGTCTTTATATCGGGGGGGATCTAGCACAGATACGCAGTATTTT. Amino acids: CASSYRSLYRGGSSTDTQYF.

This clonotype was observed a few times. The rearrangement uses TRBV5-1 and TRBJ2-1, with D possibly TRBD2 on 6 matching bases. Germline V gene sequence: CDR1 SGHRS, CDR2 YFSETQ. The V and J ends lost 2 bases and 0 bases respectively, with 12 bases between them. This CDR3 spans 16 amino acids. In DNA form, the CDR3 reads TGCGCCAGCAGCTTCGAACGGGGGACCTCCTACAATGAGCAGTTCTTC. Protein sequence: CASSFERGTSYNEQFF.

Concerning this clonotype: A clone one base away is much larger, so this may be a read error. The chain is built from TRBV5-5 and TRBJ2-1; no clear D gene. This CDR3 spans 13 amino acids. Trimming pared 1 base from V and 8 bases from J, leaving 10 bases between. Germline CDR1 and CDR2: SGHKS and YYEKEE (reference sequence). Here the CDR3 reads CASSLSGDDEQFF. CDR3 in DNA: TGTGCCAGCAGCTTGTCTGGAGACGATGAGCAGTTCTTC.

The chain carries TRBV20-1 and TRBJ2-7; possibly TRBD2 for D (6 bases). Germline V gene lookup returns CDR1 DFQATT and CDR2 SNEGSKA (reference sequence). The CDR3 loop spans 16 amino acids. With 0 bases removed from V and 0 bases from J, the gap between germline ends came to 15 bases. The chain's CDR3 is CSARDLGKAGSYEQYF. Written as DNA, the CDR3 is TGCAGTGCTAGAGATCTGGGTAAAGCGGGCTCCTACGAGCAGTACTTC.

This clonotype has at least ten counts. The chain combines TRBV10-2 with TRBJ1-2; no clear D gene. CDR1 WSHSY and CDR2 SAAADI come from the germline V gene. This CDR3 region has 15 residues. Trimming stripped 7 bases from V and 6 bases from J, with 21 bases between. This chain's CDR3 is CASNTDGFGLNGYTF. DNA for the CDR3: TGCGCCAGCAACACGGACGGGTTTGGTCTTAATGGCTACACCTTC.

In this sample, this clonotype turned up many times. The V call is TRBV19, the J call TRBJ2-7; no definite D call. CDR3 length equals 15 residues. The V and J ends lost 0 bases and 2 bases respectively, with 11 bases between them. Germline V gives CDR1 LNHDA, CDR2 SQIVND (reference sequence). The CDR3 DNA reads TGTGCCAGTAGTATAGAGGCCGATGGACCCTACGAGCAGTACTTC. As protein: CASSIEADGPYEQYF. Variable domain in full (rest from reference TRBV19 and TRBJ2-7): DGGITQSPKYLFRKEGQNVTLSCEQNLNHDAMYWYRQDPGQGLRLIYYSQIVNDFQKGDIAEGYSVSREKKESFPLTVTSAQKNPTAFYLCASSIEADGPYEQYFGPGTRLTVT.

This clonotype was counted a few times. CDR3 protein: CASSLVSFQETQYF. The CDR3 DNA sequence: TGTGCCAGCAGTTTAGTCAGTTTCCAAGAGACCCAGTACTTC. The chain recombines TRBV12-3 or TRBV12-4 with TRBJ2-5; D remains unclear. Trimming stripped 1 base from V and 1 base from J, with 7 bases between. CDR3 length: 14 residues.

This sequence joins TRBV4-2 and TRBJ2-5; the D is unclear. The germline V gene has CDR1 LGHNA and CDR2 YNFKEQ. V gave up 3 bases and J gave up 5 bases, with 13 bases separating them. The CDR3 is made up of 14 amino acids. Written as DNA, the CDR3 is TGTGCCAGCAGCCAGATGGGCCAAGGGGAGACCCAGTACTTC. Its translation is CASSQMGQGETQYF.

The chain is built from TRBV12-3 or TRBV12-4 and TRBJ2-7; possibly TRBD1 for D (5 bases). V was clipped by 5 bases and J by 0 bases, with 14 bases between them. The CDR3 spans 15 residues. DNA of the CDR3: TGTGCCAGCAGTCCAGGGCTAAGGAGCTCCTACGAGCAGTACTTC. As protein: CASSPGLRSSYEQYF.

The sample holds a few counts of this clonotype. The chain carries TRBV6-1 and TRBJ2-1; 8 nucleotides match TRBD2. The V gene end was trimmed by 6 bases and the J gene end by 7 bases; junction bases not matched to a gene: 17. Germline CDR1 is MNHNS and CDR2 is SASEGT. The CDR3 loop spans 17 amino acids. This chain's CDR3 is CASSRTGSGTRWNEQFF. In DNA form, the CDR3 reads TGTGCCAGCAGCCGTACAGGGTCCGGGACTAGATGGAATGAGCAGTTCTTC.

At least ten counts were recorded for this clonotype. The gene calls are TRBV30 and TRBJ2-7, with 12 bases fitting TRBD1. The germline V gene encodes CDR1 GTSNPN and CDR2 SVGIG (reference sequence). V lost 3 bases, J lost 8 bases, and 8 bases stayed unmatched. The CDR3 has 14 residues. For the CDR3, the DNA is TGTGCCTGGAGGGGCGGGACAGGGGGCTTGAAGCAGTACTTC. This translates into CAWRGGTGGLKQYF. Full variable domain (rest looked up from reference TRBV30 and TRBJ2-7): SQTIHQWPATLVQPVGSPLSLECTVEGTSNPNLYWYRQAAGRGLQLLFYSVGIGQISSEVPQNLSASRPQDRQFILSSKKLLLSDSGFYLCAWRGGTGGLKQYFGPGTRLTVT.

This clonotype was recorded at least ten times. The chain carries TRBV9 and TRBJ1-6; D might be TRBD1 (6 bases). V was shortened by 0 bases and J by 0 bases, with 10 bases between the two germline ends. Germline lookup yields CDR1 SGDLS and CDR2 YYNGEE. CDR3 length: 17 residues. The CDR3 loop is CASSVDDRSSYNSPLHF. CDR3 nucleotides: TGTGCCAGCAGCGTAGATGACAGGAGCTCCTATAATTCACCCCTCCACTTT.

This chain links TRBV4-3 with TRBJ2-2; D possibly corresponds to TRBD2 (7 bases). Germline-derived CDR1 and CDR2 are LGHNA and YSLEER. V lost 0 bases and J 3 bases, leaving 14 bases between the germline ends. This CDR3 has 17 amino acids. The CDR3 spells CASSQDRGGLDTGELFF. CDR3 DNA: TGCGCCAGCAGCCAAGATCGCGGGGGCTTGGACACCGGGGAGCTGTTTTTT.

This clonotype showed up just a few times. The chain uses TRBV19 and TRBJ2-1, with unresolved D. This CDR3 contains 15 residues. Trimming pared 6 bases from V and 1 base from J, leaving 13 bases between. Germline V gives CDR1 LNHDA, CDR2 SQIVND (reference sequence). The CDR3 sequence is CASSPLGGSYNEQFF. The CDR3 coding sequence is TGTGCCAGTAGCCCCCTGGGCGGATCCTACAATGAGCAGTTCTTC.

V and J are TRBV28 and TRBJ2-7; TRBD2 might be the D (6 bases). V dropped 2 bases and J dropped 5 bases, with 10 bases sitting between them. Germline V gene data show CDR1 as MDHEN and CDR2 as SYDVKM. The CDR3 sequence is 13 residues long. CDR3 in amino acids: CASSLPSAHEQYF. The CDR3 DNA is TGTGCCAGCAGTTTACCTAGCGCCCACGAGCAGTACTTC.

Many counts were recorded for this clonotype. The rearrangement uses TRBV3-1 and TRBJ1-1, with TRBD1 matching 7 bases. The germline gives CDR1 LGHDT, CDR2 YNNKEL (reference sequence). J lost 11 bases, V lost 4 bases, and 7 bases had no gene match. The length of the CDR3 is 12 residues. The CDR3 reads CASSPGGRVAFF. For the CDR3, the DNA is TGTGCCAGCAGCCCAGGGGGTCGGGTTGCTTTCTTT. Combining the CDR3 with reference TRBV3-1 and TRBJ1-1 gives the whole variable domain DTAVSQTPKYLVTQMGNDKSIKCEQNLGHDTMYWYKQDSKKFLKIMFSYNNKELIINETVPNRFSPKSPDKAHLNLHINSLELGDSAVYFCASSPGGRVAFFGQGTRLTVV.

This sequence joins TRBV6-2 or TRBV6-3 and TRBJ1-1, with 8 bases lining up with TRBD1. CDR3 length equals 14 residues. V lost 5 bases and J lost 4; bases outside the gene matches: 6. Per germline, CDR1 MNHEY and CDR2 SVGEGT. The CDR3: CASSRPQGATEAFF. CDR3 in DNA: TGTGCCAGCAGTCGTCCCCAGGGGGCCACTGAAGCTTTCTTT.

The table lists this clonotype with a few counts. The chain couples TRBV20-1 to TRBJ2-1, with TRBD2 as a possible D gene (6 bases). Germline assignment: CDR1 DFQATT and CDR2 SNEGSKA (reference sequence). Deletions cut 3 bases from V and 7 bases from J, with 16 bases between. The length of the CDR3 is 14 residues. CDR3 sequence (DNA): TGCAGTGCTAGGGGGACTGTGGGTTTAAATGAGCAGTTCTTC. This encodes CSARGTVGLNEQFF.

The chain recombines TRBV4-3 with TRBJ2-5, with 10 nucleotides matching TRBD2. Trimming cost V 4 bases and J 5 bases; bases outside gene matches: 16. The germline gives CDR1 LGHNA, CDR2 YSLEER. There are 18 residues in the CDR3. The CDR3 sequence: CASSRTTLSGGAGETQYF. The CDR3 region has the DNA TGCGCCAGCAGCCGGACGACTCTAAGCGGGGGGGCCGGGGAGACCCAGTACTTC.